The clone carrying this TCR beta chain was seen a single time. The repertoire was sequenced with immunoSEQ multiplex PCR; TCRdb's copy has only in-frame clones and lacks some. The sample includes 75,000 to 90,000 clones, over 85% of them seen just once. The data derive from a study of T cell changes during pregnancy in multiple sclerosis. The CDR3 spans 16 residues. Germline V gene sequence: CDR1 LGHNA, CDR2 YNFKEQ. After removal of 3 bases from V and 4 bases from J, the junction contained 7 bases not matched to a gene. The chain joins TRBV4-2 to TRBJ2-5, with TRBD2 identical over 11 bases. The sequence derives from a female donor with multiple sclerosis, enrolled in a pregnancy study. The material was CD4+ T cells from peripheral blood mononuclear cells, obtained before pregnancy. The CDR3 nucleotides are TGTGCCAGCAGCCAGCAACTTCTAGCGGGGGGAGAGACCCAGTACTTC. This codes for CASSQQLLAGGETQYF.